This record concerns one TCR beta chain sequence. Antigen specificity is unknown. This entry is derived from a study of cytomegalovirus exposure and HLA in healthy donors. The PCR used 60 Vbeta and 13 Jbeta primers. In the authors' methods: In a later analysis, of tens of millions of unique beta chains, roughly 10 million appeared in at least two donors. The table came from immunoSEQ multiplex PCR; TCRdb's copy has only in-frame clones and leaves some out. V, J and clone size were drawn from that table, and D and trimming were deduced from the DNA. This table has fewer than 250,000 clones, about 75% appearing once. The study, taken as a whole, reports: Indistinguishable V segments such as TRBV6-2 and TRBV6-3 were excluded. Analyzed later, most CMV-associated TCR beta chains appeared HLA-restricted.

CDR3 length: 17 residues. Germline values: CDR1 SQVTM, CDR2 ANQGSEA. Losses at the gene ends were 7 bases for V and 0 bases for J; bases not matched to a gene: 11. Sequenced input: PBMCs. V is TRBV29-1 and J is TRBJ2-3; TRBD2 agrees at 12 bases. This TCR was recovered from a male donor in good health and CMV-seronegative. The CDR3 DNA sequence: TGCAGCGGTCGTCTAGCGGGGGGGACCCCTAGCACAGATACGCAGTATTTT. It codes for CSGRLAGGTPSTDTQYF.